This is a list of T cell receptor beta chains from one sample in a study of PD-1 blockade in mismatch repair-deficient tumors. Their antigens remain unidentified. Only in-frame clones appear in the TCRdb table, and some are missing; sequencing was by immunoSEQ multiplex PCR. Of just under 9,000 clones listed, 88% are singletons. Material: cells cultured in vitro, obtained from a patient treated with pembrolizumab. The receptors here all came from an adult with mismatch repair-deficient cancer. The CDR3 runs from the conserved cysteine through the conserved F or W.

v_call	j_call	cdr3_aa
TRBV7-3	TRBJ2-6	CASSLTATVGVLTF
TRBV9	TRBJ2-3	CASSRPGNADTQYF
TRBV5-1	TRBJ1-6	CASSFIQGGNSPLHF
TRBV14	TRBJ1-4	CASSLNRTGGREKLFF
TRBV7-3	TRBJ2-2	CASSPPRGARGNGELFF
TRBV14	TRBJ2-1	CASRAVSYNEQFF
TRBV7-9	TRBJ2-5	CASSLGGTSGTQETQYF
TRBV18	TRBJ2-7	CASSPGGGGTSEQYF
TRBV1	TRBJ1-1	CTSSRWRGTEAFF
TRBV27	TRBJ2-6	CASSRAQGGLGANVLTF